The 12 T cell receptor beta chains presented below share a single source sample, sequenced in a study of cytomegalovirus exposure and HLA in healthy donors. 13 Jbeta primers and 60 Vbeta primers were used for the PCR. Only in-frame clones appear in the TCRdb table, and some are missing; sequencing was by immunoSEQ multiplex PCR. Of fewer than 250,000 clones listed, approximately 80% were seen once; the top ten hold 13% to 15%. The specimen was PBMCs. Receptors originate from a woman in her twenties or thirties in good health and CMV-seropositive.

The rearrangement links TRBV2 to TRBJ2-7, with 8 bases matching TRBD1. Germline assignment: CDR1 SNHLY and CDR2 FYNNEI. Trimming took 11 bases from V and 3 from J; bases not matched to a gene: 9. CDR3 length: 13 residues. The CDR3 sequence: CAGKQGEIYEQYF. CDR3 DNA sequence: TGTGCCGGAAAACAGGGGGAGATCTACGAGCAGTACTTC.

Worth noting for this clone: Compared with germline, one end of the junction differs, possibly owing to a read error. V usage is TRBV7-7 and J usage is TRBJ2-5; tentative D call: TRBD2 (6 bases). This CDR3 region has 13 residues. CDR1 and CDR2 (germline): SSHAT, FNYEAQ (reference sequence). The chain's CDR3 is CASSFLSGRSQYF. CDR3 sequence (DNA): TGTGCTAGCAGCTTCCTTTCTGGGAGGTCCCAGTACTTC.

The chain combines TRBV11-2 with TRBJ1-4; maybe TRBD1 (6 bases). V was shortened by 2 bases and J by 5 bases, with 18 bases between the two germline ends. CDR3 length: 17 residues. Germline CDR1 and CDR2: SGHAT and FQNNGV. DNA for the CDR3: TGTGCCAGCAGCTTACCACAGGGAATGGAGGTCAATGAAAAACTGTTTTTT. This sequence encodes CASSLPQGMEVNEKLFF.

The table lists this clone with a few counts. The chain has TRBV6-6 and TRBJ2-7; the match to TRBD1 covers 7 bases. CDR1 and CDR2 (germline): MNHNY, SVGAGI (reference sequence). With V trimmed by 4 bases and J by 3 bases, 6 bases remained unmatched. This CDR3 is 14 amino acids long. The CDR3 region has the DNA TGTGCCAGCAGTTTCCTGCCAGGGGGCTACGAGCAGTACTTC. Protein: CASSFLPGGYEQYF.

The chain is built from TRBV28 and TRBJ2-1; the match to TRBD2 covers 8 bases. Trimming at V came to 0 bases and at J to 2 bases, leaving 3 bases not matched to a gene. The CDR3 sequence is 16 residues long. In germline, CDR1 is MDHEN, CDR2 SYDVKM. The CDR3 loop reads CASSLCCGGTYNEQFF. CDR3 in DNA: TGTGCCAGCAGTTTATGTTGCGGGGGGACCTACAATGAGCAGTTCTTC.

J is TRBJ2-7 and V is TRBV19; the match to TRBD1 covers 7 bases. The CDR3 is made up of 14 amino acids. V lost 2 bases to trimming and J lost 3 bases; unmatched junction nucleotides: 4. Germline V CDR1 and CDR2: LNHDA, SQIVND (reference sequence). CDR3 sequence: CASSIYRGVYEQYF. DNA for the CDR3: TGTGCCAGTAGTATATACAGGGGCGTCTACGAGCAGTACTTC.

This chain links TRBV19 with TRBJ1-1, with D uncertain. This CDR3 contains 15 residues. Trimming removed 5 bases at V and 0 bases at J, with 13 bases between. Per the germline V gene, CDR1 is LNHDA and CDR2 is SQIVND (reference sequence). CDR3 sequence (DNA): TGTGCCAGTAGTTCCCCGGGGAGACTGAACACTGAAGCTTTCTTT. It encodes CASSSPGRLNTEAFF.

The chain has TRBV30 and TRBJ2-7; D is perhaps TRBD2 (5 bases). This CDR3 has 12 residues. Trimming stripped 3 bases from V and 4 bases from J, with 10 bases between. Germline V lookup: CDR1 GTSNPN, CDR2 SVGIG (reference sequence). For the CDR3, the DNA is TGTGCCTGGAGCCGGGATTTTTACGAGCAGTACTTC. Translated, it gives CAWSRDFYEQYF.

The V gene is TRBV5-1, the J gene TRBJ2-5, with 8 bases identical to TRBD2. Matching the DNA end better, TRBJ2-7 makes the J call doubtful. Germline loops: CDR1 SGHRS, CDR2 YFSETQ. This CDR3 comprises 16 residues. The CDR3 region is CASSPRPGTSPYEQYF. CDR3 DNA: TGCGCCAGCAGCCCTCGTCCCGGGACTAGTCCCTACGAGCAGTACTTC.

The chain carries TRBV7-9 and TRBJ1-1; TRBD1 aligns across 7 bases. J gave up 7 bases and V 5 bases, and 10 bases lay outside the gene matches. Germline CDR1 is SEHNR and CDR2 is FQNEAQ (reference sequence). This CDR3 region has 14 residues. The CDR3 reads CASSGSGTAHEAFF. The CDR3 DNA is TGTGCCAGCAGCGGGTCCGGGACAGCTCATGAAGCTTTCTTT.

This chain connects TRBV10-3 to TRBJ1-1; D gene ambiguous. The CDR3 is 15 residues long. V was trimmed by 3 bases and J by 2 bases, leaving 13 bases between them. Looked up from germline, CDR1 is ENHRY and CDR2 is SYGVKD. This CDR3 reads CAISDPDGGNTEAFF. CDR3 nucleotide sequence: TGTGCCATCAGTGACCCGGACGGAGGAAACACTGAAGCTTTCTTT.

V gene TRBV11-2 combines with J gene TRBJ2-1; TRBD1 aligns across 9 bases. Germline CDR1 is SGHAT and CDR2 is FQNNGV. The CDR3 covers 15 residues. With V trimmed by 5 bases and J by 7 bases, 9 bases remained unmatched. CDR3 sequence (DNA): TGTGCCAGCAGCCCTCTCACCGGGACAGGGAATGAGCAGTTCTTC. Its translation: CASSPLTGTGNEQFF.